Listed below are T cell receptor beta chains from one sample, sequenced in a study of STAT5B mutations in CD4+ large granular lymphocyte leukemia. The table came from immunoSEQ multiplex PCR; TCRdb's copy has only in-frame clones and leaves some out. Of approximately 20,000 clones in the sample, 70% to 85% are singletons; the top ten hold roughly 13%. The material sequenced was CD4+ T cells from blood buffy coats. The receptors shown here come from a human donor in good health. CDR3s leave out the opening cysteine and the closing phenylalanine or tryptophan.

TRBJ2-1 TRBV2 ASSAGNEQF
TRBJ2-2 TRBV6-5 ASQRSSLAVGELF
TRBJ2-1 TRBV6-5 ASSYSYGLAQNEQF
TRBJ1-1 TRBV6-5 ASSPGGTEAF
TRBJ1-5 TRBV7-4 ASSLARIPETQPQH
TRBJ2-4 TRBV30 AWSILAGGAKNIQY
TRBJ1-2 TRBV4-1 ASSQEGHIYGYT
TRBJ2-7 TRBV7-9 ASSLNRDSTVYQQY
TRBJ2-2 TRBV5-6 ASSSSPSNTGELF
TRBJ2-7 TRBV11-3 ASSLDGTGQDSEQY
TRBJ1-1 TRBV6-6 ASKTTRVGTEAF
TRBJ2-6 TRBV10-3 AISSGANVLT
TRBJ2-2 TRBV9 ASSVGGTRNTGELF
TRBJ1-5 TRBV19 ASSPRTGTSNQPQH
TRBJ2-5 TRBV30 AWATVLETQY
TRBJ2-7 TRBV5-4 ASSNLQVGEQY
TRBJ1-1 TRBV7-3 ASSLTCNRQDTEAF
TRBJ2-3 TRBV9 ASSPTHGSGTDTQY
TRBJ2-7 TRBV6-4 ASSDEREVSDEQY
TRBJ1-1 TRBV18 ASSLGGGQAF
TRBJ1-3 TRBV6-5 ASSYSGQGGNTIY
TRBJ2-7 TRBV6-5 ASSYGGGFDEQY
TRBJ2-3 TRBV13 ASSLARSTDTQY
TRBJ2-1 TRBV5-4 ASSFGLAGVSEQF
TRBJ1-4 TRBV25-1 ASSEYQQLNEKLF
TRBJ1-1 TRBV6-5 ASSYGTGNTEAF
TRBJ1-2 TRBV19 ASWKGLYYGYT
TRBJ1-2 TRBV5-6 ASSLTGTDYGYT
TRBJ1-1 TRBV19 ASTNLVGHTEAF
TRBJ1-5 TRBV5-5 ASSLTGRVLH
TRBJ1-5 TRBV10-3 AIRSGQGEQPQH
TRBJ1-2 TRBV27 ASSLRAARGYGYT
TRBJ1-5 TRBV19 ASSAHNSNQPQH
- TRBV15 ATSTLAGYEQY
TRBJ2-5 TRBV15 ATSSPNDRVETQY
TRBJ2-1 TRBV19 ASSRPWTSGYNEQF
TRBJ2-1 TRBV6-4 ASSVNQGEQF
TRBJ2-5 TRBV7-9 ASSPGQAPQETQY
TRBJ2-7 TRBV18 ASSQGLYYEQY
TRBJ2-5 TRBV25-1 ASSDRVAGGVLETQY
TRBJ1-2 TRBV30 AWSTDRGHGYT
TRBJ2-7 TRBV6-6 ASSYKGTAYEQY
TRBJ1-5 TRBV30 AWTPQRNSNQPQH
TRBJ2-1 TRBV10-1 ASSDGGPGRQF
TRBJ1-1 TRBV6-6 ASSTGQWAF
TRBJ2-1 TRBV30 AWTLGNSLNEQF
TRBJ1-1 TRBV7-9 ASSSQGGLGTEAF
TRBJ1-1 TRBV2 ASSRVQMNTEAF
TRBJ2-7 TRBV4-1 ASSQGLGREYEQY
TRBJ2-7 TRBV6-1 ASNPRAYEQY
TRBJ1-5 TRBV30 AWNIGPQPQH
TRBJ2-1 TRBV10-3 AISTRTGSNEQF
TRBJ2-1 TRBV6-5 ASRPMGTGEQF
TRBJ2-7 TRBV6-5 ASSSQSAEQY
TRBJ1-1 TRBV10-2 ASGGTVEAF
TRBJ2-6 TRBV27 ASSFGEGRSGANVLT
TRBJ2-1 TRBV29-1 SVVPSSYNEQF
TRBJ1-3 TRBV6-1 ASSDRISGNTIY
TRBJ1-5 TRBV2 ASRLPGIGNQPQH